This T cell receptor (beta chain) originates from a study of post-analysis software for immune sequencing data. Study-wide context: Progressive-relapsing, secondary progressive and relapsing-remitting multiple sclerosis were among the disease courses included. Study conclusions and caveats: Pronounced co-clustering by F measure was evident among identically batched samples. Patients had higher frequencies than controls of about 5 TRBV segments, including TRBV5-6, TRBV5-1 and TRBV20-1. A significant reduction in normalized Chao1 diversity was observed in multiple sclerosis patients versus controls.

Germline V gene sequence: CDR1 DFQATT, CDR2 SNEGSKA (reference sequence). The CDR3 covers 13 residues. V lost 5 bases and J lost 4, with 14 bases in between. A remark on this clonotype: No antigen is known for it.

TCR beta libraries were prepared from cDNA with unique molecular identifiers. A population of 1 to 10 million T cells gave rise to roughly 490,000 cDNA molecules. One entry per CDR3 protein results from TCRdb running MiXCR on the PCR reads. The table shows 650,000 to 850,000 distinct CDR3 sequences, with about 57% occurring only once. This rearrangement joins TRBV20-1 to TRBJ2-5, with D perhaps matching TRBD1 or TRBD2 (5 bases each). The sequence came from a girl between 5 and 17 years old with multiple sclerosis. The sequencing sample was made of blood. The CDR3 spells CSAGASGGETQYF. Written as DNA, the CDR3 is TGCAGTGCTGGGGCAAGTGGGGGAGAGACCCAGTACTTC.